The rows below give T cell receptor beta chains drawn from one sample of a study of shared clonotypes between healthy human individuals. TCRdb keeps only in-frame clones here, not all; method: immunoSEQ multiplex PCR. The profile shows about 490,000 clones, over 70% of them singletons. Sequenced sample: PBMCs. These receptors all stem from a woman aged 40-49 years in good health. Some clones in this sample may be carry-over from other donors' samples. CDR3s include the opening cysteine and the closing phenylalanine or tryptophan. D genes are given only for firm matches. Clone sizes are given selectively: once, few, many, or a class where the clone is expanded.

D | J | V | size | CDR3 | DNA
- | TRBJ1-2 | TRBV6-5 | - | CASYHRAHYGYTF | TGTGCCAGCTACCACAGGGCCCACTATGGCTACACCTTC
TRBD1 | TRBJ2-5 | TRBV29-1 | - | CSVEGTGSSQETQYF | TGCAGCGTTGAAGGGACAGGGAGTTCGCAGGAGACCCAGTACTTC
TRBD2 | TRBJ2-7 | TRBV15 | - | CATSSWTSGRSPYEQYF | TGTGCCACCAGCAGTTGGACTAGCGGGAGGAGCCCCTACGAGCAGTACTTC
- | TRBJ1-4 | TRBV7-9 | - | CASSPRGTYGGPGEKLFF | TGTGCCAGCAGCCCCCGAGGGACGTACGGGGGGCCCGGGGAAAAACTGTTTTTT
- | TRBJ1-1 | TRBV20-1 | - | CSAAGYTEAFF | TGCAGTGCCGCAGGGTACACTGAAGCTTTCTTT
TRBD2 | TRBJ2-1 | TRBV5-4 | - | CASRLAGREQFF | TGTGCCAGCAGATTAGCGGGAAGAGAGCAGTTCTTC
- | TRBJ1-6 | TRBV2 | few | CASKGQLNSPLHF | TGTGCCAGTAAAGGACAGCTGAATTCACCCCTCCACTTT
TRBD2 | TRBJ2-2 | TRBV9 | - | CASSVRAGGPLTSTGELFF | TGTGCCAGCAGCGTCAGAGCGGGAGGGCCTCTTACGAGTACCGGGGAGCTGTTTTTT
TRBD2 | TRBJ2-2 | TRBV18 | - | CASSPPGRFTGELFF | TGTGCCAGCTCACCACCCGGGAGGTTCACCGGGGAGCTGTTTTTT
TRBD2 | TRBJ2-3 | TRBV9 | few | CASSFRTSQSTDTQYF | TGTGCCAGCAGCTTTCGGACTAGCCAGAGCACAGATACGCAGTATTTT
- | TRBJ2-1 | TRBV6-1 | - | CASTRQWDVHEQFF | TGTGCCAGCACCCGACAGTGGGATGTCCATGAGCAGTTCTTC
- | TRBJ1-1 | TRBV5-6 | - | CASARTGEEAFF | TGTGCCAGCGCCCGGACGGGGGAAGAAGCTTTCTTT
- | TRBJ2-2 | TRBV19 | - | CASSIAAFSGELFF | TGTGCCAGTAGTATAGCGGCGTTTTCCGGGGAGCTGTTTTTT
TRBD2 | TRBJ2-5 | TRBV4-2 | - | CASSQAGLAGLGEETQYF | TGTGCCAGCAGCCAGGCGGGACTAGCGGGGCTTGGCGAAGAGACCCAGTACTTC
TRBD1 | TRBJ2-1 | TRBV7-3 | - | CASSLNRGDYNGQFF | TGTGCCAGCAGCTTAAACAGGGGTGATTACAATGGGCAGTTCTTC
TRBD2 | TRBJ2-5 | TRBV7-9 | - | CASSHVPGLAGGPGETQYF | TGTGCCAGCAGTCATGTCCCGGGACTAGCGGGAGGGCCGGGGGAGACCCAGTACTTC
TRBD1 | TRBJ1-5 | TRBV18 | - | CASSPAGGRNQPQHF | TGTGCCAGCTCACCAGCAGGGGGCCGCAATCAGCCCCAGCATTTT
TRBD1 | TRBJ2-7 | TRBV10-3 | few | CAISEWTPGQGIGEQYF | TGTGCCATCAGTGAGTGGACTCCGGGACAGGGGATTGGCGAGCAGTACTTC
- | TRBJ1-3 | TRBV2 | - | CASSDSGLPWGNTIYF | TGTGCCAGCAGTGACAGCGGACTGCCGTGGGGAAACACCATATATTTT
- | TRBJ1-1 | TRBV5-6 | - | CASSLGHLNTEAFF | TGTGCCAGCAGCTTGGGCCACCTGAACACTGAAGCTTTCTTT
- | TRBJ2-7 | TRBV7-9 | - | CASSSNYEQYF | TGTGCCAGCAGCTCAAACTACGAGCAGTACTTC
TRBD2 | TRBJ2-1 | TRBV7-8 | - | CASGASGRVYNEQFF | TGTGCCAGCGGTGCTAGCGGGAGGGTGTACAATGAGCAGTTCTTC
- | TRBJ2-1 | TRBV4-1 | once | CASSQGPSYEQFF | TGCGCCAGCAGCCAAGGTCCATCATATGAGCAGTTCTTC
- | TRBJ1-1 | TRBV19 | once | CASSISLRGTEAFF | TGTGCCAGTAGTATCTCCTTGAGGGGCACTGAAGCTTTCTTT
- | TRBJ2-6 | TRBV6-1 | - | CASSELDFSGANILTF | TGTGCCAGCAGTGAGTTGGACTTCTCTGGGGCCAACATCCTGACTTTC